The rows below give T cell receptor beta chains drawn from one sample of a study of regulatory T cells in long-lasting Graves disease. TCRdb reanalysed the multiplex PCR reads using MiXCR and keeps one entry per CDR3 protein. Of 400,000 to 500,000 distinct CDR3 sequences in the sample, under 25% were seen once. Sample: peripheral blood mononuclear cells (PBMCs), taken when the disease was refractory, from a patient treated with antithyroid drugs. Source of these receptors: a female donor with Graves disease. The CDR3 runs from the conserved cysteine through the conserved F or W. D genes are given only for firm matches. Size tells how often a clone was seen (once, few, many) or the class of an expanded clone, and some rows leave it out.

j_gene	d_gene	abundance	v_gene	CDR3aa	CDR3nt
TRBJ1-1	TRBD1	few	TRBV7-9	CASSRPDRNFEAFF	TGTGCCAGCAGCCGACCGGACAGGAACTTTGAAGCTTTCTTT
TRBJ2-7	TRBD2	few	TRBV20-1	CSARPSQTGGSYEQYF	TGCAGTGCTAGACCCAGTCAAACGGGAGGGTCCTACGAGCAGTACTTC
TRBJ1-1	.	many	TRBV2	CASIIDSANTEAFF	TGTGCCAGCATCATCGACAGTGCGAACACTGAAGCTTTCTTT
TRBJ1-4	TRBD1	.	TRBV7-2	CASSKDRSGSKLFF	TGTGCCAGCAGCAAGGACAGGTCCGGGTCAAAACTGTTTTTT
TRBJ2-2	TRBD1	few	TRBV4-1	CASSHRTGGATGELFF	TGCGCCAGCAGCCACCGGACAGGGGGCGCTACCGGGGAGCTGTTTTTT
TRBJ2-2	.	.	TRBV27	CASSLNPFATGELLF	TGTGCCAGCAGCCTCAACCCTTTTGCGACCGGGGAGCTGCTTTTT
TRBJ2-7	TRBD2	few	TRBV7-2	CASSLVGPSGSYEQYF	TGTGCCAGCAGCTTAGTCGGACCGAGCGGGAGCTACGAGCAGTACTTC
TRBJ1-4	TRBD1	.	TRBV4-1	CASSREGDRGAEKLFF	TGCGCCAGCAGCCGGGAGGGAGACAGGGGGGCTGAAAAACTGTTTTTT
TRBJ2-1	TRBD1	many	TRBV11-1	CASSIGTGPNEQFF	TGTGCCAGCAGCATCGGGACAGGGCCGAATGAGCAGTTCTTC
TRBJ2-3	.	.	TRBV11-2	CASSHSLDTQYF	TGTGCCAGCAGCCACAGTTTGGATACGCAGTATTTT
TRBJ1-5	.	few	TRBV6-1	CASKISGGNQPQHF	TGTGCCAGCAAGATTTCGGGGGGCAATCAGCCCCAGCATTTT
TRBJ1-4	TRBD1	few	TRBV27	CATRGTGNEKLFF	TGTGCCACCCGCGGGACAGGGAATGAAAAACTGTTTTTT
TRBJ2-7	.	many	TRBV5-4	CASSPQRGVSYEQYF	TGTGCCAGCAGCCCACAGAGAGGGGTCTCCTACGAGCAGTACTTC
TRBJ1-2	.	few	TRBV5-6	CASSFRGSPLYGYTF	TGTGCCAGCAGCTTCCGGGGGTCCCCTCTCTATGGCTACACCTTC
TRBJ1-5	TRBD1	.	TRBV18	CASSPEGQTGQPQHF	TGTGCCAGCTCACCAGAGGGACAGACAGGTCAGCCCCAGCATTTT
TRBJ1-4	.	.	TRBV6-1	CASMAPTASGEKLFF	TGTGCCAGCATGGCGCCGACAGCTTCTGGGGAAAAACTGTTTTTT
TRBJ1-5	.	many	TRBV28	CASIPREYNQPQHF	TGTGCCAGCATCCCCAGGGAGTACAATCAGCCCCAGCATTTT
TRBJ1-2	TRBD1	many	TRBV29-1	CSVELRGHGQVTGYTF	TGCAGCGTTGAACTTAGGGGCCATGGACAGGTCACTGGCTACACCTTC
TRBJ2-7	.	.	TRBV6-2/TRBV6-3	CASSEAPSYEQYF	TGTGCCAGCAGTGAAGCACCATCCTACGAGCAGTACTTC
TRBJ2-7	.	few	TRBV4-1	CASSQAQGPHLSYEQYF	TGCGCCAGCAGCCAGGCACAGGGACCCCACCTATCCTACGAGCAGTACTTC
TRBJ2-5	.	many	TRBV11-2	CASSLSGPPETQYF	TGTGCCAGCAGCTTATCGGGGCCCCCGGAGACCCAGTACTTC
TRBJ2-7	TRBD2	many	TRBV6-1	CASSGLARGSYEQYF	TGTGCCAGCAGTGGACTAGCGAGAGGAAGCTACGAGCAGTACTTC
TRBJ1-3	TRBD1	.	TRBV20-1	CSARDGDRGHSGNTIYF	TGCAGTGCTAGAGATGGCGACAGGGGCCACTCTGGAAACACCATATATTTT
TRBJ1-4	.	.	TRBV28	CASTEDNGKLFF	TGTGCCAGCACGGAGGATAATGGAAAACTGTTTTTT
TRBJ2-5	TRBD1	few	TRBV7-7	CASSLSGTGTETQYF	TGTGCTAGCAGCTTATCCGGGACAGGGACAGAGACCCAGTACTTC
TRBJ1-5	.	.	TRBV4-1	CASSLGDPSLQPQHF	TGCGCCAGCAGCCTTGGAGATCCCTCTCTTCAGCCCCAGCATTTT
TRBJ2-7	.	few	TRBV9	CASSIPPDCPCYEQYF	TGTGCCAGCAGCATACCACCCGACTGCCCTTGCTACGAGCAGTACTTC
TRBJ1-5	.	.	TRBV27	CASSLLQNQPQHF	TGTGCCAGCAGTTTATTGCAGAATCAGCCCCAGCATTTT
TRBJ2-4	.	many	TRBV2	CASSETGIAKNIQYF	TGTGCCAGCAGTGAAACCGGTATAGCCAAAAACATTCAGTACTTC
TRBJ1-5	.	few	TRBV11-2	CASSLVRGNRRQPQHF	TGTGCCAGCAGCTTAGTACGGGGGAATAGACGTCAGCCCCAGCATTTT